Presented here are 13 T cell receptor beta chains from one specimen sequenced in a study of T cell changes during pregnancy in multiple sclerosis. Repertoires were generated with immunoSEQ multiplex PCR, while TCRdb's copy carries only in-frame clones and drops some. Of tens of thousands of clones in the sample, 90% were seen once. Material: peripheral blood, obtained after pregnancy. These receptors were obtained from a female donor in good health, enrolled as a control in a pregnancy study.

The chain recombines TRBV6-5 with TRBJ1-2; D not resolved. The CDR3 totals 14 residues. CDR1 is MNHEY and CDR2 is SVGAGI in the germline V gene. With 0 bases removed from V and 3 bases from J, the gap between germline ends came to 8 bases. In DNA form, the CDR3 reads TGTGCCAGCAGTTACTCAATCGGGGACTATGGCTACACCTTC. Translated, it gives CASSYSIGDYGYTF.

The chain recombines TRBV27 with TRBJ2-3; 13 nucleotides match TRBD2. The CDR3 loop spans 16 amino acids. The trim removed 7 bases at V and 6 bases at J, leaving 10 bases unmatched. Germline CDR1 reads MNHEY; CDR2 reads SMNVEV (reference sequence). The CDR3 DNA follows: TGTGCCAGCACCCCATGGGGACTAGCGGGGAGGGATACGCAGTATTTT. It translates to CASTPWGLAGRDTQYF.

CDR3 sequence: CASTRTSGNTGELFF. CDR3 sequence (DNA): TGTGCCAGCACCCGGACTAGCGGTAACACCGGGGAGCTGTTTTTT. This sequence joins TRBV27 and TRBJ2-2; 10 bases agree with TRBD2. Germline CDR1 MNHEY, CDR2 SMNVEV (reference sequence). This CDR3 comprises 15 residues. With V trimmed by 7 bases and J by 2 bases, 4 bases remained unmatched.

The chain couples TRBV13 to TRBJ1-2; D might be TRBD1 (6 bases). The length of the CDR3 is 14 residues. Germline values: CDR1 PRHDT, CDR2 FYEKMQ (reference sequence). The V gene lost 3 bases and the J gene lost 8 bases, with 16 bases spanning the gap. The CDR3 coding sequence is TGTGCCAGCAGCTTGGGGGGGCGGGTTGAAGGCTACACCTTC. This encodes CASSLGGRVEGYTF.

This CDR3 reads CASSLATGANVLTF. CDR3 DNA: TGTGCCAGCAGCTTGGCCACTGGGGCCAACGTCCTGACTTTC. The rearrangement uses TRBV5-6 and TRBJ2-6; no clear D gene. V gave up 0 bases and J gave up 2 bases, with 3 bases separating them. The CDR3 sequence is 14 residues long. Germline CDR1 and CDR2: SGHDT and YYEEEE.

The V call is TRBV19, the J call TRBJ1-2; D unresolved. This CDR3 contains 15 residues. The V end lost 9 bases, the J end lost 3 bases, and 20 bases lay between the germline ends. CDR1 LNHDA and CDR2 SQIVND come from the germline V gene (reference sequence). This chain's CDR3 is CASTLTDGSHYGYTF. The DNA of the CDR3 is TGTGCCAGCACACTAACTGACGGATCCCACTATGGCTACACCTTC.

This clone was counted once. The chain links TRBV10-2 to TRBJ1-1; D gene unclear. CDR1 and CDR2 from the germline V gene are WSHSY and SAAADI. Between the trimmed V and J ends, which lost 6 bases and 1 base, there was a span of 9 bases. The CDR3 loop spans 13 amino acids. DNA for the CDR3: TGCGCCAGCAGAACCAGTTGGAACACTGAAGCTTTCTTT. Its translation is CASRTSWNTEAFF.

CDR3 amino acids: CASWGENTEAFF. CDR3 nucleotides: TGTGCCAGTTGGGGAGAGAACACTGAAGCTTTCTTT. V is TRBV2 and J is TRBJ1-1, with D unclear. The CDR3 runs 12 residues. V shed 9 bases and J shed 1 base, with 9 bases lying between them. Germline V CDR1 and CDR2: SNHLY, FYNNEI.

V and J are TRBV19 and TRBJ1-2; D may be TRBD1 (5 bases). In germline, CDR1 is LNHDA, CDR2 SQIVND (reference sequence). V was pared by 6 bases and J by 3 bases, with 11 bases between. The CDR3 has 13 amino acids. The CDR3 coding sequence is TGTGCCAGTAGCCCCGACAGTGACTATGGCTACACCTTC. Its translation: CASSPDSDYGYTF.

The gene calls are TRBV13 and TRBJ2-7; 10 bases agree with TRBD1. The CDR3 has 18 amino acids. Unmatched junction bases numbered 14, after V lost 4 bases and J lost 2 bases. From germline, CDR1 is PRHDT and CDR2 FYEKMQ (reference sequence). CDR3 in amino acids: CASSSSQLTGTGAYEQYF. The CDR3 nucleotides are TGTGCCAGCAGCTCCAGCCAACTGACCGGGACAGGGGCCTACGAGCAGTACTTC.

This sequence joins TRBV11-2 and TRBJ2-1, with D perhaps TRBD2 (6 bases). The CDR3 contains 16 residues. Looked up from germline, CDR1 is SGHAT and CDR2 is FQNNGV. V was trimmed by 1 base and J by 6 bases, leaving 16 bases between them. CDR3 residues: CASSLAASFGGNEQFF. The DNA of the CDR3 is TGTGCCAGCAGCTTAGCGGCTAGCTTCGGGGGCAATGAGCAGTTCTTC.

The chain is built from TRBV10-3 and TRBJ2-7, with TRBD1 as a possible D gene (7 bases). Germline lookup yields CDR1 ENHRY and CDR2 SYGVKD. The CDR3 is 11 amino acids. Trimming shortened V by 11 bases and J by 3 bases, and 11 bases separated the two germline ends. The chain's CDR3 is CAGGTVYEQYF. DNA of the CDR3: TGTGCCGGCGGGACAGTCTACGAGCAGTACTTC.

The chain has TRBV20-1 and TRBJ1-6, with D hard to call. Germline CDR1 and CDR2: DFQATT and SNEGSKA (reference sequence). Trimming pared 6 bases from V and 6 bases from J, leaving 6 bases between. CDR3 length: 11 amino acids. The CDR3 DNA sequence: TGCAGTGCCGGCGGTAATTCACCCCTCCACTTT. Encoded protein: CSAGGNSPLHF.